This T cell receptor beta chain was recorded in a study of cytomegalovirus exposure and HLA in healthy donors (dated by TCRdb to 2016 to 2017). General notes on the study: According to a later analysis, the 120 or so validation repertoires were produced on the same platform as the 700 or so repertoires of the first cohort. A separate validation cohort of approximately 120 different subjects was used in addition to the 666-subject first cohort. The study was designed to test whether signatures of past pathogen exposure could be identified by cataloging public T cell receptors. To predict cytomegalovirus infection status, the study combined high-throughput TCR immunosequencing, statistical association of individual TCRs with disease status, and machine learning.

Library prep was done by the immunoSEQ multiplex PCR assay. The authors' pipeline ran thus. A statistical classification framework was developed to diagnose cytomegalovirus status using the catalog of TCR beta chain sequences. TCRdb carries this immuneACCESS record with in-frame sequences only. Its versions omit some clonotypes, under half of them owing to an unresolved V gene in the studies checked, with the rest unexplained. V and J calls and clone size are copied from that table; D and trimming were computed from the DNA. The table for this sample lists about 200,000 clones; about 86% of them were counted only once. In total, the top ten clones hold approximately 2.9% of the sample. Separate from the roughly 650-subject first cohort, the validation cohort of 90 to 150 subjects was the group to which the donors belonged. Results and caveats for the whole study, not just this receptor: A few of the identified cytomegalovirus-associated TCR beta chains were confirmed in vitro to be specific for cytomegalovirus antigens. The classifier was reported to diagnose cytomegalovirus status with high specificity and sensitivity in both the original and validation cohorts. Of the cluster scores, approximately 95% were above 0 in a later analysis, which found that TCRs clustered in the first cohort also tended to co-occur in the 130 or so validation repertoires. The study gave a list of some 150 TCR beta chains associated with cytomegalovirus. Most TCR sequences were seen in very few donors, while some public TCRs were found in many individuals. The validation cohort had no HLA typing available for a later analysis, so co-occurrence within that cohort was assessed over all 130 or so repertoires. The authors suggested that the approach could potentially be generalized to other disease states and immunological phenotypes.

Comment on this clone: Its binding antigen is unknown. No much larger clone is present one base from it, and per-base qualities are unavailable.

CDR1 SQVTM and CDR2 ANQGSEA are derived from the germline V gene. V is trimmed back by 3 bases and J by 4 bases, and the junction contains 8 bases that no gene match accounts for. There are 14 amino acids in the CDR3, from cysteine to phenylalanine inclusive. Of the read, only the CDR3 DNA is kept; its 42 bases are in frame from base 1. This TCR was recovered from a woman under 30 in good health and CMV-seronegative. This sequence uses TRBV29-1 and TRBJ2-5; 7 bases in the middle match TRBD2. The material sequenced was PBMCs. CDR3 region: CSVDGGGPRETQYF. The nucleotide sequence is TGCAGCGTTGATGGGGGAGGGCCGAGAGAGACCCAGTACTTC.